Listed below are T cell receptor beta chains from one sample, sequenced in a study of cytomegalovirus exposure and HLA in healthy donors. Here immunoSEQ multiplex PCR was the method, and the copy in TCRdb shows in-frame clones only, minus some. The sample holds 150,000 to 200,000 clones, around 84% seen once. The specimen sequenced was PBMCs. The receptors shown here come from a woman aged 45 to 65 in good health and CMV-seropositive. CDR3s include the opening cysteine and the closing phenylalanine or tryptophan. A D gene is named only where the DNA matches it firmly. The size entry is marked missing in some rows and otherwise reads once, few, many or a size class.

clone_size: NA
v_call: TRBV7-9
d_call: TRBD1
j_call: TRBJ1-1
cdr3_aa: CSSRGTGGTEAFF
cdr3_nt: TGTTCCAGCAGGGGGACAGGGGGTACTGAAGCTTTCTTT

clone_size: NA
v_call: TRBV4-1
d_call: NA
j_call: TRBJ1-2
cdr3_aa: CASSQSGGQGYGYTF
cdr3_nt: TGCGCCAGCAGCCAATCGGGGGGGCAGGGGTATGGCTACACCTTC

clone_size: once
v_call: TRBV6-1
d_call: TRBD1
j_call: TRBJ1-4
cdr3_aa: CASSESMTGSKKLFF
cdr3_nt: TGTGCCAGCAGTGAAAGTATGACAGGGAGTAAAAAACTGTTTTTT

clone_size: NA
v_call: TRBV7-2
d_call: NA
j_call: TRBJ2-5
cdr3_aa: CASSLGVAGETQYF
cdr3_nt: TGTGCCAGCAGCTTAGGGGTAGCTGGGGAGACCCAGTACTTC

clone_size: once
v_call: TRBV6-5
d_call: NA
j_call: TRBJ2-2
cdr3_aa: CASSYSSSSLAGELFF
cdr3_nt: TGTGCCAGCAGTTACTCTTCCAGTTCGTTGGCCGGGGAGCTGTTTTTT

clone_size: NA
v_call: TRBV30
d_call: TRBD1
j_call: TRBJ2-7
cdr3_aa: CAWNTGGYEQYF
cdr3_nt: TGTGCCTGGAATACAGGGGGCTACGAGCAGTACTTC

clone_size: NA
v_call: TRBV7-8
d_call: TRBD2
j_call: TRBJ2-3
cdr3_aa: CASSRLAGGVDTQYF
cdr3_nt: TGTGCCAGCAGCAGACTAGCGGGGGGTGTCGATACGCAGTATTTT

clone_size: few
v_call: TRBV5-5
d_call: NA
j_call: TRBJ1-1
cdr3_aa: CASSQYEDTEAFF
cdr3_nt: TGCGCCAGCAGCCAATACGAGGACACTGAAGCTTTCTTT

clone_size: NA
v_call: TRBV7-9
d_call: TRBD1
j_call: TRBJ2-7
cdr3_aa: CSSSSTGDEQYF
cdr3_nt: TGTTCCAGCAGCTCCACAGGGGACGAGCAGTACTTC

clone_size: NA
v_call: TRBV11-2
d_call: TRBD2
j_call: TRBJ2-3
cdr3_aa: CASLTSGARGDTQYF
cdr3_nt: TGTGCCAGCCTGACTAGCGGGGCTCGAGGGGATACGCAGTATTTT

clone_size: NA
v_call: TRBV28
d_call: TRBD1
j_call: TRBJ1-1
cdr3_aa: CASSATGETEAFF
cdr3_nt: TGTGCCAGCAGCGCGACAGGGGAAACTGAAGCTTTCTTT

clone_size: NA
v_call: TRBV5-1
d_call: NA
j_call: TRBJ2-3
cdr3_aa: CASRPIGADTQYF
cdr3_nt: TGCGCCAGCAGGCCGATCGGGGCAGATACGCAGTATTTT

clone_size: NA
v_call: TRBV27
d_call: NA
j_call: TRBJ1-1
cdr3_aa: CASSFGKWTEAFF
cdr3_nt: TGTGCCAGCAGTTTTGGCAAATGGACTGAAGCTTTCTTT